Below are 17 T cell receptor beta chains sequenced from a single sample in a study of response to subunit inactivated influenza vaccine. Each CDR3 protein gets one entry after TCRdb re-called the RT-PCR reads with MiXCR. The sample consists of about 780,000 distinct CDR3 sequences, about 18% of them appearing once. The sequenced sample was PBMCs from blood, obtained roughly 5 days after vaccination. Receptor source: a middle-aged man who received an inactivated influenza vaccine.

The CDR3 loop reads CASSSGQGVFTGNTIYF. In DNA, the CDR3 is TGTGCCAGCAGCTCGGGACAGGGGGTCTTTACTGGAAACACCATATATTTT. The gene calls are TRBV7-9 and TRBJ1-3; 11 positions agree with TRBD1. The V gene end was trimmed by 4 bases and the J gene end by 2 bases; junction bases not matched to a gene: 7. CDR1 and CDR2 (germline): SEHNR, FQNEAQ (reference sequence). CDR3 size: 17 residues.

This clonotype was counted many times. This chain uses TRBV7-6 with TRBJ1-3; D ambiguous. V was cut by 3 bases and J by 0 bases, with 9 bases left in between. The CDR3 contains 15 residues. CDR1 and CDR2 (germline): SGHVS, FNYEAQ. CDR3 coding DNA: TGTGCCAGCAGCTTCTCCGGTGACTCTGGAAACACCATATATTTT. Translating gives CASSFSGDSGNTIYF.

The gene calls are TRBV5-1 and TRBJ2-5; D perhaps matches TRBD1 (5 bases). Germline V CDR1 and CDR2: SGHRS, YFSETQ. The germline V and J ends were trimmed by 4 bases and 7 bases, with 14 bases remaining between them. CDR3 size: 13 residues. The CDR3 reads CASSDKGSGTQYF. The CDR3 DNA reads as TGCGCCAGCAGCGACAAGGGGTCGGGGACCCAGTACTTC.

This chain connects TRBV10-3 to TRBJ1-5; 10 nucleotides align to TRBD1. The J call is uncertain, as TRBJ2-3 better fits the DNA end. CDR1 ENHRY and CDR2 SYGVKD come from the germline V gene. The CDR3 contains 15 residues. CDR3 region: CAISDGDRGNQPQYF. CDR3 sequence (DNA): TGTGCCATCAGTGACGGGGACAGGGGCAATCAGCCCCAGTATTTT.

This chain uses TRBV12-3 or TRBV12-4 with TRBJ2-7; D ambiguous. The CDR3 totals 16 residues. The ends were cut back, 2 bases at V and 5 bases at J, with 19 bases in the middle. CDR3 in DNA: TGTGCCAGCAGTTTAAGTCCGAATAACATGAGGCACGAGCAGTACTTC. Encoded protein: CASSLSPNNMRHEQYF.

This clonotype was seen a handful of times. The V and J genes are TRBV7-8 and TRBJ1-1, with D tentatively TRBD1 (5 bases). Germline-derived CDR1 and CDR2 are SGHVS and FQNEAQ. The CDR3 has 18 amino acids. The germline V and J ends were trimmed by 1 base and 3 bases, with 21 bases remaining between them. This chain's CDR3 is CASSLVTLTVTSYTEAFF. The CDR3 region has the DNA TGTGCCAGCAGCTTAGTAACATTGACAGTGACCTCCTACACTGAAGCTTTCTTT.

The chain is built from TRBV18 and TRBJ2-1; tentatively, D is TRBD2 (6 bases). The CDR3 is 16 amino acids. V lost 6 bases and J lost 9, with 24 bases in between. Germline V lookup: CDR1 KGHSH, CDR2 LQKENI. The CDR3 DNA reads as TGTGCCAGCTCGTTAAATCGACGGGACGGGGGTGTTGAGCAGTTCTTC. This sequence encodes CASSLNRRDGGVEQFF.

This clonotype showed up just a few times. The chain joins TRBV5-1 to TRBJ2-5, with D perhaps given as TRBD1 or TRBD2 (5 bases each). The CDR3 has 14 amino acids. Germline V gives CDR1 SGHRS, CDR2 YFSETQ. Trimming removed 2 bases at V and 2 bases at J, with 10 bases between. The CDR3 reads CASSFNGAQETQYF. CDR3 sequence (DNA): TGCGCCAGCAGCTTTAACGGGGCTCAAGAGACCCAGTACTTC.

The rearrangement links TRBV5-1 to TRBJ2-5, with TRBD1 matching over 10 bases. The CDR3 consists of 15 residues. The V and J ends lost 3 bases and 5 bases, in that order; junction bases with no gene match: 7. The germline V gene has CDR1 SGHRS and CDR2 YFSETQ. This CDR3 reads CASSWGTGAGETQYF. In DNA form, the CDR3 reads TGCGCCAGCAGCTGGGGGACAGGGGCTGGGGAGACCCAGTACTTC.

This sequence joins TRBV7-9 and TRBJ2-3; TRBD2 might be the D (5 bases). With 3 bases removed from V and 5 bases from J, the gap between germline ends came to 18 bases. The CDR3 extends over 16 amino acids. Germline V gives CDR1 SEHNR, CDR2 FQNEAQ (reference sequence). The CDR3 reads CASSFYLGGEGDTQYF. In DNA form, the CDR3 reads TGTGCCAGCAGCTTTTACCTTGGCGGTGAGGGAGATACGCAGTATTTT. Supplemented by reference TRBV7-9 and TRBJ2-3, the full variable domain reads DTGVSQNPRHKITKRGQNVTFRCDPISEHNRLYWYRQTLGQGPEFLTYFQNEAQLEKSRLLSDRFSAERPKGSFSTLEIQRTEQGDSAMYLCASSFYLGGEGDTQYFGPGTRLTVL.

In its sample, this clonotype was seen many times. V and J are TRBV4-2 and TRBJ2-7; unclear D gene. The CDR3 consists of 13 residues. The V end was cut by 0 bases, the J end by 6 bases, with 9 bases between. Germline values: CDR1 LGHNA, CDR2 YNFKEQ. The CDR3 sequence is CASSQDWVSEQYF. The CDR3 nucleotides read TGTGCCAGCAGCCAAGATTGGGTTTCCGAGCAGTACTTC.

This clonotype showed up just a few times. This chain joins TRBV19 and TRBJ1-1, with a possible D match to TRBD1 (6 bases). From germline, CDR1 is LNHDA and CDR2 SQIVND (reference sequence). CDR3 size: 16 residues. V was shortened by 6 bases and J by 3 bases, with 20 bases between the two germline ends. The CDR3, as DNA: TGTGCCAGTAGCGAATACGGCAGGGGAGTCTACACTGAAGCTTTCTTT. Translated: CASSEYGRGVYTEAFF.

The table lists this clonotype with a few counts. Sequence at one end of the junction differs from germline and may be a read error. The genes are TRBV20-1 and TRBJ1-5; D unclear. The germline V gene encodes CDR1 DFQATT and CDR2 SNEGSKA (reference sequence). CDR3 size: 13 residues. In nucleotides, the CDR3 is TGCAGTGCCGCAACGACGGTTTCTCAGCGCCAGCATTTT. Translation gives CSAATTVSQRQHF.

This clonotype was recorded a few times. The CDR3 coding sequence is TGTGCCACCAGCAGAGGGAAAGCGGCACAAGAGACCCAGTACTTC. Its protein product is CATSRGKAAQETQYF. V and J are TRBV15 and TRBJ2-5; D perhaps matches TRBD2 (5 bases). The V gene lost 1 base and the J gene lost 2 bases, with 11 bases spanning the gap. CDR1 and CDR2 from the germline V gene are LNHNV and YYDKDF (reference sequence). The CDR3 covers 15 residues.

The V gene is TRBV5-1, the J gene TRBJ2-5; a weak D match, TRBD2 (5 bases). Germline CDR1 is SGHRS and CDR2 is YFSETQ. V lost 6 bases and J lost 5, with 17 bases in between. The CDR3 runs to 14 residues. This CDR3 reads CASTQRAGPETQYF. The CDR3, as DNA: TGCGCCAGCACCCAGAGGGCAGGTCCCGAGACCCAGTACTTC.

Regarding this clonotype: A much larger clone sits a single nucleotide away, making a read error possible. The chain recombines TRBV20-1 with TRBJ2-7; 9 bases map to TRBD2. Per the germline V gene, CDR1 is DFQATT and CDR2 is SNEGSKA (reference sequence). The CDR3 consists of 15 residues. This CDR3 reads CSARDPAGGARELYF. The CDR3 coding sequence is TGCAGTGCTAGAGATCCGGCGGGAGGGGCTCGGGAGCTGTACTTC.

This rearrangement joins TRBV11-2 to TRBJ2-3; possibly TRBD2 for D (5 bases). The ends were cut back, 5 bases at V and 0 bases at J, with 12 bases in the middle. Germline CDR1 SGHAT, CDR2 FQNNGV. The CDR3 covers 15 residues. CDR3 protein: CASSGVGGSTDTQYF. As DNA, the CDR3 is TGTGCCAGCAGCGGAGTCGGCGGGAGCACAGATACGCAGTATTTT.